The rows below give T cell receptor beta chains drawn from one sample of a study of cytomegalovirus exposure and HLA in healthy donors. TCRdb's copy holds only in-frame clones and misses some; the assay was immunoSEQ multiplex PCR. The sample carries approximately 150,000 clones, roughly 80% recorded once. Input material: PBMCs. All receptors derive from a man aged 50-60 years in good health and CMV-seropositive. Each CDR3 is given with its conserved first and last residue. D genes are given only for firm matches. Clone sizes are given selectively: once, few, many, or a class where the clone is expanded.

d_call clone_size j_call v_call cdr3_aa cdr3_nt
TRBD1 NA TRBJ2-2 TRBV7-6 CASSLARGPNTGELFF TGTGCCAGCAGCTTAGCGAGGGGGCCGAACACCGGGGAGCTGTTTTTT
NA NA TRBJ1-2 TRBV30 CACTSGTMGYGYTF TGTGCCTGTACAAGCGGGACAATGGGCTATGGCTACACCTTC
NA NA TRBJ1-2 TRBV5-1 CASSRSSDYGYTF TGCGCCAGCAGCCGGAGCTCGGACTATGGCTACACCTTC
NA few TRBJ1-1 TRBV4-1 CASSQGGGAGNTEAFF TGCGCCAGCAGCCAAGGTGGGGGGGCCGGGAACACTGAAGCTTTCTTT
TRBD2 NA TRBJ2-4 TRBV6-1 CASTLAGGNIQYF TGTGCCAGTACACTAGCGGGGGGTAACATTCAGTACTTC
NA few TRBJ2-5 TRBV6-1 CASSYMETQYF TGTGCCAGCAGTTACATGGAGACCCAGTACTTC
TRBD1 NA TRBJ2-7 TRBV28 CASQEGQASSYEQYF TGTGCCAGCCAAGAGGGACAGGCCAGCTCCTACGAGCAGTACTTC
NA NA TRBJ1-3 TRBV15 CATASGDYSGNTIYF TGTGCCACCGCCTCAGGGGACTACTCTGGAAACACCATATATTTT
NA few TRBJ2-2 TRBV27 CASSLLRELAIGGGELFF TGTGCCAGCAGTTTATTAAGGGAGCTAGCGATAGGAGGCGGGGAGCTGTTTTTT
NA once TRBJ2-7 TRBV7-9 CASSFETSSEQYF TGTGCCAGCAGCTTCGAAACTAGTTCTGAGCAGTACTTC
TRBD1 NA TRBJ1-4 TRBV6-1 CASTQDRGREKLFF TGTGCCAGCACCCAGGACAGGGGGCGAGAAAAACTGTTTTTT
NA NA TRBJ1-3 TRBV18 CASSPRSPRETGNTIYF TGTGCCAGCTCACCACGGTCGCCGAGGGAAACTGGAAACACCATATATTTT
NA NA TRBJ1-1 TRBV5-4 CASSLQGPGLGAFF TGTGCCAGCAGCTTACAGGGACCAGGCCTCGGAGCTTTCTTT
TRBD1 NA TRBJ1-1 TRBV2 CASRSRTGGETEAFF TGTGCCAGCAGATCGAGGACAGGGGGCGAAACTGAAGCTTTCTTT
TRBD2 NA TRBJ2-3 TRBV28 CASTITGTRSTDTQYF TGTGCCAGCACCATAACCGGGACTAGAAGCACAGATACGCAGTATTTT
TRBD1 NA TRBJ2-7 TRBV5-4 CASSGGTGGYEQYF TGTGCCAGCAGCGGCGGGACAGGGGGCTACGAGCAGTACTTC
NA NA TRBJ1-2 TRBV4-3 CASSQAEASVRYGYTF TGCGCCAGCAGCCAAGCGGAGGCGAGCGTTAGGTATGGCTACACCTTC
NA few TRBJ1-1 TRBV27 CASSTTGQPVTEAFF TGTGCCAGCAGTACGACGGGACAACCCGTCACTGAAGCTTTCTTT
NA NA TRBJ1-3 TRBV4-2 CATSSGNTIYF TGTGCCACCTCGAGTGGAAACACCATATATTTT
TRBD2 NA TRBJ2-3 TRBV28 CASSLAGGSDTQYF TGTGCCAGCAGTTTAGCGGGGGGTTCAGATACGCAGTATTTT
NA NA TRBJ1-2 TRBV4-2 CASSQVGVDGYTF TGTGCCAGCAGCCAAGTCGGAGTCGATGGCTACACCTTC
NA NA TRBJ2-2 TRBV5-4 CASSLGGSTNTGELFF TGTGCCAGCAGCTTAGGGGGTAGCACGAACACCGGGGAGCTGTTTTTT
TRBD1 NA TRBJ2-7 TRBV15 CATSRTRDRVSEQYF TGTGCCACCAGCAGGACCCGGGACAGGGTCTCCGAGCAGTACTTC
NA NA TRBJ1-1 TRBV27 CASSLSRGNTEAFF TGTGCCAGCAGTCTCAGCAGGGGGAACACTGAAGCTTTCTTT
NA NA TRBJ2-7 TRBV27 CASSCYEQYF TGTGCCAGCAGCTGCTACGAGCAGTACTTC
TRBD2 NA TRBJ2-3 TRBV4-2 CASSQEGTSGGRSTDTQYF TGTGCCAGCAGCCAAGAAGGGACTAGCGGGGGGCGATCCACAGATACGCAGTATTTT
TRBD2 NA TRBJ2-7 TRBV4-2 CASSQTGTSGGDEQYF TGTGCCAGCAGCCAGACCGGGACTAGCGGGGGAGACGAGCAGTACTTC
TRBD2 NA TRBJ2-5 TRBV25-1 CASSDGSGGPETQYF TGTGCCAGCAGTGATGGTTCGGGGGGGCCAGAGACCCAGTACTTC
TRBD2 NA TRBJ2-7 TRBV2 CASRGSTGTSGGLAYEQYF TGTGCCAGCAGGGGGTCTACCGGGACTAGCGGGGGGCTAGCCTACGAGCAGTACTTC
NA NA TRBJ2-3 TRBV28 CASSFLGTSTDTQYF TGTGCCAGCAGTTTTTTAGGGACTAGCACAGATACGCAGTATTTT
NA NA TRBJ1-1 TRBV6-1 CASSTKQGVDTEAFF TGTGCCAGCAGTACCAAACAGGGTGTCGACACTGAAGCTTTCTTT
TRBD1 NA TRBJ1-5 TRBV6-6 CASSYVQGPFQPQHF TGTGCCAGCAGTTACGTACAGGGGCCCTTTCAGCCCCAGCATTTT
TRBD1 NA TRBJ2-7 TRBV7-6 CASSLDSGQGAYEQYF TGTGCCAGCAGCTTAGACTCGGGACAGGGGGCTTACGAGCAGTACTTC
NA NA TRBJ1-3 TRBV30 CAWSRGKSGNTIYF TGTGCCTGGAGCCGAGGTAAAAGTGGAAACACCATATATTTT
TRBD1 NA TRBJ1-4 TRBV28 CASRRRTGVGEKLFF TGTGCCAGCAGAAGAAGGACAGGGGTTGGTGAAAAACTGTTTTTT
TRBD2 NA TRBJ2-5 TRBV7-3 CASSLSSWSGGDQETQYF TGTGCCAGCAGCTTATCATCTTGGAGCGGGGGTGACCAAGAGACCCAGTACTTC
NA NA TRBJ2-1 TRBV9 CASSVGVSGNEQFF TGTGCCAGCAGCGTAGGGGTTAGCGGCAATGAGCAGTTCTTC